The 3 T cell receptor beta chains presented below share a single source sample, sequenced in a study of cytomegalovirus exposure and HLA in healthy donors. PCR involved 60 Vbeta and 13 Jbeta primers. Profiling relied on immunoSEQ multiplex PCR, and the TCRdb table lists in-frame clones only, not all of them. Of about 130,000 clones in the sample, approximately 80% were seen once. Sequenced material: PBMCs. Source of these receptors: a boy between 2 and 15 years old in good health and CMV-seronegative.

The rearrangement links TRBV4-1 to TRBJ2-3, with 9 nucleotides matching TRBD2. The CDR3 covers 18 residues. From germline, CDR1 is MGHRA and CDR2 YSYEKL. V lost 0 bases, J lost 3 bases, and 10 bases stayed unmatched. Here the CDR3 DNA reads TGCGCCAGCAGCCAAGATGCCAGCGGGAGGTTGAAGACAGATACGCAGTATTTT. Protein: CASSQDASGRLKTDTQYF.

The gene calls are TRBV28 and TRBJ2-3; a possible D gene is TRBD2 (6 bases). V shed 6 bases and J shed 5 bases, with 15 bases lying between them. The CDR3 sequence is 14 residues long. Looked up from germline, CDR1 is MDHEN and CDR2 is SYDVKM. The CDR3 DNA is TGTGCCAGCAGCCGCCGACTAGTTCGAGATACGCAGTATTTT. Translated, it gives CASSRRLVRDTQYF. Full variable domain (missing parts from reference TRBV28 and TRBJ2-3): DVKVTQSSRYLVKRTGEKVFLECVQDMDHENMFWYRQDPGLGLRLIYFSYDVKMKEKGDIPEGYSVSREKKERFSLILESASTNQTSMYLCASSRRLVRDTQYFGPGTRLTVL.

The chain uses TRBV7-2 and TRBJ1-5; D not certain. Germline V gene sequence: CDR1 SGHTA, CDR2 FQGNSA. This CDR3 region has 12 residues. V was cut by 5 bases and J by 3 bases, with 5 bases left in between. This chain's CDR3 is CASSPFNQPQHF. As DNA, the CDR3 is TGTGCCAGCAGCCCATTCAATCAGCCCCAGCATTTT. Drawing the rest from reference TRBV7-2 and TRBJ1-5, the complete variable domain is GAGVSQSPSNKVTEKGKDVELRCDPISGHTALYWYRQSLGQGLEFLIYFQGNSAPDKSGLPSDRFSAERTGGSVSTLTIQRTQQEDSAVYLCASSPFNQPQHFGDGTRLSIL.